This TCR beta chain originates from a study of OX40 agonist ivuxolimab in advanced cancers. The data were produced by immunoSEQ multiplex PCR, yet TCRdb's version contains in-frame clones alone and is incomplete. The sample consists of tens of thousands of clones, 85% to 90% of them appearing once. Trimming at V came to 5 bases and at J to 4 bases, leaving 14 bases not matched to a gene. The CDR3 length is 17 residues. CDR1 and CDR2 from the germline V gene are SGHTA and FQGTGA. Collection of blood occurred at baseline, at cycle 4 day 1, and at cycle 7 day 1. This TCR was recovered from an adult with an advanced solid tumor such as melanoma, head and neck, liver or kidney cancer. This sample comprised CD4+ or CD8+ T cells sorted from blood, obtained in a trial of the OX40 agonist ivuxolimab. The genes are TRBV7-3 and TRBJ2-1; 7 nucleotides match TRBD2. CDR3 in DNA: TGTGCCAGCAGCCCACAACCTAGCGGCGGGACTTACAATGAGCAGTTCTTC. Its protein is CASSPQPSGGTYNEQFF.